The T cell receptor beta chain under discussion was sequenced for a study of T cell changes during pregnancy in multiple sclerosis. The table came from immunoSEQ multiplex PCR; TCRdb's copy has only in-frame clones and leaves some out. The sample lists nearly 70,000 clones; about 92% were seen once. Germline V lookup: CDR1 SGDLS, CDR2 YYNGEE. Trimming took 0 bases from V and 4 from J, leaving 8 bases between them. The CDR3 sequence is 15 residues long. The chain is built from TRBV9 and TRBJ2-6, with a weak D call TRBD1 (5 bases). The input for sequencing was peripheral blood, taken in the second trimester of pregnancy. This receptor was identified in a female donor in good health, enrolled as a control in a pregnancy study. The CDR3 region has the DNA TGTGCCAGCAGCGTAGTGGCAGGGGGGGCCAACGTCCTGACTTTC. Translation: CASSVVAGGANVLTF.